This T cell receptor beta chain was retrieved from a study of early T cells in non-severe SARS-CoV-2 infection. Study context: The chains were unpaired, and the sequenced material was bulk RNA from unsorted whole blood.

V gave up 7 bases and J gave up 1 base; unmatched junction bases: 6. The CDR3 length is 15 residues. Germline CDR1 and CDR2: MRHNA and SNTAGT. TCRdb reprocessed the 5' RACE reads with MiXCR, giving one entry per CDR3 protein. Here the sample spans some 60,000 distinct CDR3 sequences, roughly 12% being singletons. Sequencing used whole blood, obtained at baseline. The clonotype originates from an adult who was a healthcare worker with PCR-confirmed SARS-CoV-2 infection or an uninfected control (not recorded which). V gene TRBV6-4 combines with J gene TRBJ2-3; 9 positions match TRBD2. CDR3 loop: CASMKSSGGTDTQYF. CDR3 coding DNA: TGTGCCAGCATGAAATCTAGCGGGGGCACAGATACGCAGTATTTT.